This entry lists 18 T cell receptor beta chains sequenced from one sample in a study of OX40 agonist ivuxolimab in advanced cancers. The library was produced with the immunoSEQ multiplex PCR assay. In its TCRdb copy, this immuneACCESS table keeps in-frame sequences only and misses some clones. Where compared with another copy, unresolved V genes explain less than half of these, and the others have no known cause. The sample records about 10,000 clones, 70% to 80% of which are singletons. The top ten hold about 20% of the sample. The sequencing used CD4+ or CD8+ T cells sorted from blood, collected in a trial of the OX40 agonist ivuxolimab. The receptors were sampled from an adult with an advanced solid tumor such as melanoma, head and neck, liver or kidney cancer.

This chain joins TRBV27 and TRBJ1-2; 7 bases map to TRBD1. V was pared by 8 bases and J by 4 bases, with 4 bases of the junction left unmatched. CDR3 length equals 12 residues. From germline, CDR1 is MNHEY and CDR2 SMNVEV (reference sequence). The CDR3 DNA reads TGTGCCAGCTCAGCAGGGGGCTATGGCTACACCTTC. Its protein product is CASSAGGYGYTF.

The chain links TRBV5-1 to TRBJ2-7, with D perhaps TRBD1 (5 bases). Germline loops: CDR1 SGHRS, CDR2 YFSETQ. CDR3 size: 13 residues. V was clipped by 4 bases and J by 3 bases, with 11 bases between them. In nucleotides, the CDR3 is TGCGCCAGCAGCGGGCCGGACAACTACGAGCAGTACTTC. Protein sequence: CASSGPDNYEQYF.

Comment on this clone: The junction differs from germline at one of its ends, possibly a read error. This chain uses TRBV28 with TRBJ2-7; D gene uncertain. CDR3 size: 11 residues. Per the germline V gene, CDR1 is MDHEN and CDR2 is SYDVKM. The CDR3 here is CASSPNYGQYF. In nucleotides, the CDR3 is TGTGCCAGCAGTCCGAACTACGGGCAGTACTTC.

The chain is built from TRBV5-6 and TRBJ1-6; unclear D gene. The ends were cut back, 2 bases at V and 7 bases at J, with 10 bases in the middle. Germline values: CDR1 SGHDT, CDR2 YYEEEE. The CDR3 spans 14 residues. The CDR3 DNA sequence: TGTGCCAGCAGCTTCTCGTCCGGAAATTCACCCCTCCACTTT. Encoded protein: CASSFSSGNSPLHF.

The rearrangement joins TRBV30 to TRBJ2-6; tentative D call: TRBD1 (6 bases). The CDR3 consists of 17 residues. V lost 2 bases and J 0 bases, leaving 14 bases between the germline ends. The germline V gene encodes CDR1 GTSNPN and CDR2 SVGIG (reference sequence). The CDR3 nucleotides are TGTGCCTGGAGTACATGGACAGCAGCCTCTGGGGCCAACGTCCTGACTTTC. As protein: CAWSTWTAASGANVLTF.

V gene TRBV7-9 combines with J gene TRBJ2-7; 7 positions agree with TRBD1. Germline V gives CDR1 SEHNR, CDR2 FQNEAQ (reference sequence). CDR3 length: 13 amino acids. Germline trimming cut 2 bases from V and 5 bases from J; bases unmatched to any gene: 3. The DNA of the CDR3 is TGTGCCAGCAGCTTATACAGGGGTCACGAGCAGTACTTC. It is translated as CASSLYRGHEQYF. The full variable domain, completed using reference TRBV7-9 and TRBJ2-7, is DTGVSQNPRHKITKRGQNVTFRCDPISEHNRLYWYRQTLGQGPEFLTYFQNEAQLEKSRLLSDRFSAERPKGSFSTLEIQRTEQGDSAMYLCASSLYRGHEQYFGPGTRLTVT.

The chain couples TRBV15 to TRBJ2-1, with D tentatively TRBD2 (5 bases). Germline V gives CDR1 LNHNV, CDR2 YYDKDF (reference sequence). V gave up 5 bases and J gave up 10 bases, with 12 bases separating them. This CDR3 contains 12 residues. The chain's CDR3 is CATSDAGKEQFF. CDR3 in DNA: TGTGCCACCAGCGATGCCGGGAAGGAGCAGTTCTTC.

The chain is built from TRBV6-1 and TRBJ2-3; a possible D gene is TRBD1 (6 bases). In germline, CDR1 is MNHNS, CDR2 SASEGT. V was pared by 7 bases and J by 4 bases, with 18 bases between. The CDR3 totals 15 residues. CDR3 loop: CASKGVRTASDTQYF. For the CDR3, the DNA is TGTGCCAGCAAAGGAGTAAGGACAGCCTCAGATACGCAGTATTTT.

This chain joins TRBV5-5 and TRBJ1-4; the D gene is possibly TRBD1 (6 bases). Per the germline V gene, CDR1 is SGHKS and CDR2 is YYEKEE (reference sequence). This CDR3 has 15 amino acids. The V gene lost 4 bases and the J gene lost 0 bases, with 10 bases spanning the gap. The chain's CDR3 is CASSEGQSTNEKLFF. CDR3 in DNA: TGTGCCAGCAGCGAAGGACAGTCAACTAATGAAAAACTGTTTTTT.

The chain uses TRBV9 and TRBJ1-6; D call uncertain. CDR1 is SGDLS and CDR2 is YYNGEE in the germline V gene. V shed 10 bases and J shed 9 bases, with 17 bases lying between them. The CDR3 spans 13 residues. The CDR3 loop is CASGPAGSSPLHF. DNA for the CDR3: TGTGCCTCTGGTCCGGCCGGGAGTTCACCCCTCCACTTT.

The CDR3 protein is CASSVEGYSYEQYF. Here the CDR3 DNA reads TGTGCCAGCAGTGTGGAAGGCTACTCCTACGAGCAGTACTTC. J is TRBJ2-7 and V is TRBV2, with D unresolved. From germline, CDR1 is SNHLY and CDR2 FYNNEI. Between the trimmed V and J ends, which lost 4 bases and 0 bases, there was a span of 10 bases. The CDR3 runs to 14 residues.

The chain carries TRBV7-9 and TRBJ1-6, with unresolved D. Looked up from germline, CDR1 is SEHNR and CDR2 is FQNEAQ (reference sequence). This CDR3 is 13 amino acids long. V lost 0 bases and J 14 bases, leaving 11 bases between the germline ends. The CDR3 protein is CASSLAPEWTLHF. CDR3 DNA: TGTGCCAGCAGCTTAGCGCCGGAATGGACCCTCCACTTT. Based on the CDR3 plus reference TRBV7-9 and TRBJ1-6, the full variable domain is DTGVSQNPRHKITKRGQNVTFRCDPISEHNRLYWYRQTLGQGPEFLTYFQNEAQLEKSRLLSDRFSAERPKGSFSTLEIQRTEQGDSAMYLCASSLAPEWTLHFGNGTRLTVT.

The genes are TRBV6-4 and TRBJ2-1; D possibly corresponds to TRBD2 (5 bases). V lost 9 bases, J lost 4 bases, and 16 bases lay in between. Germline CDR1 reads MRHNA; CDR2 reads SNTAGT. The CDR3 sequence is 14 residues long. This CDR3 is CARGSGGNYNEQFF. The CDR3 DNA reads as TGTGCCAGGGGAAGTGGAGGCAATTACAATGAGCAGTTCTTC.

The chain uses TRBV6-1 and TRBJ1-4; TRBD1 is a possible D gene (6 bases). The germline V gene has CDR1 MNHNS and CDR2 SASEGT. The CDR3 contains 15 residues. Trimming shortened V by 5 bases and J by 12 bases, and 22 bases separated the two germline ends. The CDR3, as DNA: TGTGCCAGCAGTATCTACAGGGAAGGGGTTACGGAACTGTTTTTT. This translates into CASSIYREGVTELFF.

The V call is TRBV7-8, the J call TRBJ1-2; TRBD1 matches 8 bases. The CDR3 extends over 15 amino acids. Germline V gives CDR1 SGHVS, CDR2 FQNEAQ. The trim removed 6 bases at V and 4 bases at J, leaving 10 bases unmatched. The CDR3, as DNA: TGTGCCAGCAGTTTTTCTCGGACAGGGCGCTATGGCTACACCTTC. Its protein is CASSFSRTGRYGYTF.

This chain links TRBV9 with TRBJ2-3; a possible D gene is TRBD1 (6 bases). The germline V and J ends were trimmed by 0 bases and 5 bases, with 10 bases remaining between them. In germline, CDR1 is SGDLS, CDR2 YYNGEE. CDR3 length: 14 amino acids. The CDR3 DNA reads TGTGCCAGCAGCGTAGGTGGGGGCCTAGATACGCAGTATTTT. This codes for CASSVGGGLDTQYF. Based on the CDR3 plus reference TRBV9 and TRBJ2-3, the full variable domain is DSGVTQTPKHLITATGQRVTLRCSPRSGDLSVYWYQQSLDQGLQFLIQYYNGEERAKGNILERFSAQQFPDLHSELNLSSLELGDSALYFCASSVGGGLDTQYFGPGTRLTVL.

The chain employs TRBV7-8 and TRBJ2-1; D remains unclear. CDR1 is SGHVS, CDR2 FQNEAQ, per germline. V was pared by 5 bases and J by 7 bases, with 12 bases between. There are 13 residues in the CDR3. CDR3 in DNA: TGTGCCAGCAGCCCCCCATCTGGAAATGAGCAGTTCTTC. This sequence encodes CASSPPSGNEQFF.

V is TRBV7-2 and J is TRBJ2-2; 8 nucleotides agree with TRBD2. The CDR3 is 19 residues long. Germline trimming cut 1 base from V and 0 bases from J; bases unmatched to any gene: 10. Germline V gives CDR1 SGHTA, CDR2 FQGNSA. CDR3 DNA sequence: TGTGCCAGCAGCTTAGACAGGCCCTCGGGACTAGCGAACACCGGGGAGCTGTTTTTT. Its translation is CASSLDRPSGLANTGELFF.